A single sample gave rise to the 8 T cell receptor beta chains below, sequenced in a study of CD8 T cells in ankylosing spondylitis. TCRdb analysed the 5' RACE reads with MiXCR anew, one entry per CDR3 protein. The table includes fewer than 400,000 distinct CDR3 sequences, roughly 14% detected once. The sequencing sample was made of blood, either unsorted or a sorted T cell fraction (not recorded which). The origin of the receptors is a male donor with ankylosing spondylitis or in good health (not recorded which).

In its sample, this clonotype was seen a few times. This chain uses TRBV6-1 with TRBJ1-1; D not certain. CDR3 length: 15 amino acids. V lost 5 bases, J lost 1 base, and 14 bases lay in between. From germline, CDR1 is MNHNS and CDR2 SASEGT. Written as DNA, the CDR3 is TGTGCCAGCAGTAAATCCAGGAGGTCGAACACTGAAGCTTTCTTT. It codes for CASSKSRRSNTEAFF.

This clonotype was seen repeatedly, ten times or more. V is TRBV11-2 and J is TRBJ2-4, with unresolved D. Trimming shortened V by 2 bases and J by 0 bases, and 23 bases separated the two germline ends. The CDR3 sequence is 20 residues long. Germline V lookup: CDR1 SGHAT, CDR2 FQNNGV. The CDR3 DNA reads TGTGCCAGCAGCTTATACGGTACAGCTCTCGTGGACCTAGCCAAAAACATTCAGTACTTC. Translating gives CASSLYGTALVDLAKNIQYF. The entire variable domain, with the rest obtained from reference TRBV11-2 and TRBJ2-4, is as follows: EAGVAQSPRYKIIEKRQSVAFWCNPISGHATLYWYQQILGQGPKLLIQFQNNGVVDDSQLPKDRFSAERLKGVDSTLKIQPAKLEDSAVYLCASSLYGTALVDLAKNIQYFGAGTRLSVL.

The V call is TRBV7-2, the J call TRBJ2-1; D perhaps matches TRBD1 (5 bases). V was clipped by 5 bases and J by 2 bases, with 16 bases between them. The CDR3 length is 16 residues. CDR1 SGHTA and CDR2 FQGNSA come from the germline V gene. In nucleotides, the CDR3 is TGTGCCAGCAGCCCGATGACAGTCACTGCCTACAATGAGCAGTTCTTC. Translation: CASSPMTVTAYNEQFF.

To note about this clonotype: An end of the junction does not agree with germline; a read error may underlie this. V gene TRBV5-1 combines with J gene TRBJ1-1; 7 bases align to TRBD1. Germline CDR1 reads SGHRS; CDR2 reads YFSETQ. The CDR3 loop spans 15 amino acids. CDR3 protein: CASSLVGQLNTEAFF. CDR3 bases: TGCGCCAGCAGCTTGGTGGGACAGTTGAATACTGAAGCTTTCTTT.

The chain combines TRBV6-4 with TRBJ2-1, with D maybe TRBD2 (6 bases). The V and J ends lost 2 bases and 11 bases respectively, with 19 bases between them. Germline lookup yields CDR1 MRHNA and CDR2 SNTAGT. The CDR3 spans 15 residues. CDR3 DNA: TGTGCCAGCAGTGACGGGGTAGCGGACTTCAAGAAGCAGTTCTTC. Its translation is CASSDGVADFKKQFF.

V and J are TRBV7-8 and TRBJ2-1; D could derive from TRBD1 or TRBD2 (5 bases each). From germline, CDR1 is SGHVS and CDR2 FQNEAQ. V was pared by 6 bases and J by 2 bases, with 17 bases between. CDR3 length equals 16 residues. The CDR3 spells CASSAWGTITYNEQFF. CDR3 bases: TGTGCCAGCAGTGCTTGGGGGACCATAACCTACAATGAGCAGTTCTTC. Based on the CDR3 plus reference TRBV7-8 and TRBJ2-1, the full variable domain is GAGVSQSPRYKVAKRGQDVALRCDPISGHVSLFWYQQALGQGPEFLTYFQNEAQLDKSGLPSDRFFAERPEGSVSTLKIQRTQQEDSAVYLCASSAWGTITYNEQFFGPGTRLTVL.

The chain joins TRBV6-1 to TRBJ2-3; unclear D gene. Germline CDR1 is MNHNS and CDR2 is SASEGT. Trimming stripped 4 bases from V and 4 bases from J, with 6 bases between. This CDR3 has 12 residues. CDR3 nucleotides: TGTGCCAGCAGTGTCGAACCAGATACGCAGTATTTT. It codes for CASSVEPDTQYF.

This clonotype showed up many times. CDR3 nucleotide sequence: TGTGCCAGCAGCCGAAATCCAGGGGGCAACGCAGGCGGGGAGCTGTTTTTT. Translating it yields CASSRNPGGNAGGELFF. The chain couples TRBV3-1 to TRBJ2-2; TRBD1 aligns across 8 bases. Trimming removed 4 bases from V and 7 bases from J; junction bases left unmatched: 14. Per germline, CDR1 LGHDT and CDR2 YNNKEL (reference sequence). The CDR3 is made up of 17 amino acids.